The entry below gives a single T cell receptor (beta chain) sequence along with its context. Its antigen is unidentified. All donors were healthy HIV-negative adults lacking recent acute infections or vaccinations. The entry originates in a study of shared clonotypes between healthy human individuals. The V gene lost 2 bases and the J gene lost 1 base, with 8 bases spanning the gap. This CDR3 has 13 residues. The V gene's germline CDR1 is GTSNPN and CDR2 SVGIG (reference sequence). Deep-level settings were used for running the assay. Unsorted PBMC contributed 250 to 300 ng DNA, approximately 30,000 T cell genomes, to each replicate PCR. Data came from immunoSEQ multiplex PCR; TCRdb stores just in-frame clones and leaves some out. The data hold around 510,000 clones, with roughly 79% observed a single time. Overall study findings and caveats: Only blood was sampled, and tissue TCR repertoires likely differ from blood ones.

Sample: PBMCs. This receptor was taken from a woman aged 40-49 years in good health. Some clones in this sample may be carry-over from other donors' samples. This chain uses TRBV30 with TRBJ1-1; a weak D match, TRBD1 (5 bases). CDR3 nucleotides: TGTGCCTGGAGTCGGACACAGAACACTGAAGCTTTCTTT. The encoded protein is CAWSRTQNTEAFF.